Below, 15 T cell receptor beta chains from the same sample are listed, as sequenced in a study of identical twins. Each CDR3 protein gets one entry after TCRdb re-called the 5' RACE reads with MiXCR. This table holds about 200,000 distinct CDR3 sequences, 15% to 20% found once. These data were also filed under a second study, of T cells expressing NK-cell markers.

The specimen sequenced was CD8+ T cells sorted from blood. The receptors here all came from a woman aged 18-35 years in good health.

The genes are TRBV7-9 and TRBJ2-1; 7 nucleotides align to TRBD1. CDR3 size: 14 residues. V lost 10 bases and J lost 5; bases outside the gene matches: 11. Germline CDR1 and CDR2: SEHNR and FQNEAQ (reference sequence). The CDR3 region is CATTSGGIDNEQFF. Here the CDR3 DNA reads TGTGCCACCACCTCAGGGGGAATAGACAATGAGCAGTTCTTC.

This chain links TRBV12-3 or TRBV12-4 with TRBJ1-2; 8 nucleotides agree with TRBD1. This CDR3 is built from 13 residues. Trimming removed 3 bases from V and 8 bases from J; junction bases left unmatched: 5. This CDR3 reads CASSLDRALGYTF. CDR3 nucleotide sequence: TGTGCCAGCAGTTTGGACAGGGCGTTAGGCTACACCTTC.

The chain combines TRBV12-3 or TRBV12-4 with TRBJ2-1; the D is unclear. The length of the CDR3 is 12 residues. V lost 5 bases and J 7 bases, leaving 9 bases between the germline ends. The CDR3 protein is CASSPLSNEQFF. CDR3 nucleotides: TGTGCCAGCAGTCCATTAAGTAATGAGCAGTTCTTC.

CDR3 in DNA: TGTGCCAGCAGCCCCCTGACTAGCGGGGGGGACTCCTACAATGAGCAGTTCTTC. Its translation: CASSPLTSGGDSYNEQFF. The chain recombines TRBV13 with TRBJ2-1; TRBD2 matches at 14 bases. Germline assignment: CDR1 PRHDT and CDR2 FYEKMQ (reference sequence). The V gene end was trimmed by 5 bases and the J gene end by 0 bases; junction bases not matched to a gene: 6. This CDR3 spans 18 amino acids.

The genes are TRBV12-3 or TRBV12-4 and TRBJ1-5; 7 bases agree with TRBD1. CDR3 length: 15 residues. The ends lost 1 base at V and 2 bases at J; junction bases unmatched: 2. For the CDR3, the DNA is TGTGCCAGCAGTTTAGACGGACAGGGCAATCAGCCCCAGCATTTT. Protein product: CASSLDGQGNQPQHF.

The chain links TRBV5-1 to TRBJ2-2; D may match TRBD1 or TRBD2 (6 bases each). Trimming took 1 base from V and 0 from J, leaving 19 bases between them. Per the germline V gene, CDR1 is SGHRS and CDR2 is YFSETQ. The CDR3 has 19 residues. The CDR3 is CASSLWGARDTPNTGELFF. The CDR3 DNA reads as TGCGCCAGCAGCTTGTGGGGGGCCCGGGACACCCCGAACACCGGGGAGCTGTTTTTT.

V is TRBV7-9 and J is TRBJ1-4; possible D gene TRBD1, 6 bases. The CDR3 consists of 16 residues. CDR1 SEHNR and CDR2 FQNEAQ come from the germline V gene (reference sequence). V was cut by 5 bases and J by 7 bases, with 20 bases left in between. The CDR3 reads CASSPWTRGGREKLFF. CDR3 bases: TGTGCCAGCAGCCCGTGGACTCGGGGGGGCCGTGAAAAACTGTTTTTT.

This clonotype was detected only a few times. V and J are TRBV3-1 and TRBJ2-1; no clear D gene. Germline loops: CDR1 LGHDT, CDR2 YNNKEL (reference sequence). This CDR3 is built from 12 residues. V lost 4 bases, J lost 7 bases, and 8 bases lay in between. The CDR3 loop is CASSPRWNEQFF. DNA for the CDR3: TGTGCCAGCAGCCCCCGGTGGAATGAGCAGTTCTTC.

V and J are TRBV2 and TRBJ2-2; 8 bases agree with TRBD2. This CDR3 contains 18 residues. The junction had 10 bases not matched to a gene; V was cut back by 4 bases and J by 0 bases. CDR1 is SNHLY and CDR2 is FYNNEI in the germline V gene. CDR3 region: CASSGLRASGSNTGELFF. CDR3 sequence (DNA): TGTGCCAGCAGTGGATTAAGGGCTAGCGGGTCGAACACCGGGGAGCTGTTTTTT.

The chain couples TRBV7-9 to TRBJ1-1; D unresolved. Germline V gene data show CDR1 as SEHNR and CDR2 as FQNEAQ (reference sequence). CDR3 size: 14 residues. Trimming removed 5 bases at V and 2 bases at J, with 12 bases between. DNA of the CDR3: TGTGCCAGCAGCCCGATAGCGGCTAACACTGAAGCTTTCTTT. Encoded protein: CASSPIAANTEAFF.

This CDR3 reads CASSFYKSADEQYF. The CDR3 DNA reads TGTGCCAGCAGCTTTTATAAGTCTGCGGACGAGCAGTACTTC. The chain has TRBV7-9 and TRBJ2-7; D ambiguous. There are 14 residues in the CDR3. Germline V gives CDR1 SEHNR, CDR2 FQNEAQ (reference sequence). Trimming removed 3 bases at V and 5 bases at J, with 14 bases between.

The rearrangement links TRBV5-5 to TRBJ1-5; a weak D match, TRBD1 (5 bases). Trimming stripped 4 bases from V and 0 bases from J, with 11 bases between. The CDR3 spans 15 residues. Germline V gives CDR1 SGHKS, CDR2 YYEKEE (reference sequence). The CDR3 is CASSLWDVSNQPQHF. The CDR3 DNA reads TGTGCCAGCAGCCTATGGGACGTTAGCAATCAGCCCCAGCATTTT.

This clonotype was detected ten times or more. CDR3 nucleotides: TGTGCCAGCAGTTCACCTCTGTGGCCATCGAATGGCTACACCTTC. It specifies CASSSPLWPSNGYTF. The chain recombines TRBV7-9 with TRBJ1-2; the D is unclear. In germline, CDR1 is SEHNR, CDR2 FQNEAQ (reference sequence). V was shortened by 6 bases and J by 6 bases, with 20 bases between the two germline ends. There are 15 residues in the CDR3.

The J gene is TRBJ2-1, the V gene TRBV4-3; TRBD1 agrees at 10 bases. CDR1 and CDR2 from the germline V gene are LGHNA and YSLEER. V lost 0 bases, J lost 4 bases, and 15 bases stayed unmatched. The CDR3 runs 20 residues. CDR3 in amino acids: CASSQDLTGGALVVYNEQFF. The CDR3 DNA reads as TGCGCCAGCAGCCAAGACTTGACAGGGGGCGCGTTAGTGGTGTACAATGAGCAGTTCTTC.

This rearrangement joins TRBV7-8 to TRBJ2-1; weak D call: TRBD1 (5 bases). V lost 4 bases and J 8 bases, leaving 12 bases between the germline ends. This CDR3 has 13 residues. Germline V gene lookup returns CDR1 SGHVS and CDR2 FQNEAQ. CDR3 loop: CASSYQGGDEQFF. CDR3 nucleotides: TGTGCCAGCAGCTACCAGGGTGGGGATGAGCAGTTCTTC.